The clone carrying this T cell receptor (beta chain) was found a few times. Its target is unknown. This entry comes from a study of regulatory T cells in long-lasting Graves disease. As for the study in general: Patients met the persistent Graves' disease definition after over 5 years of antithyroid drugs with positive TSH receptor antibodies.

Trimming took 4 bases from V and 3 from J, leaving 9 bases between them. In germline, CDR1 is MDHEN, CDR2 SYDVKM. This CDR3 is built from 14 residues. Combining iRepertoire HTBI primers with Arm-PCR of CDR3 regions, the authors built TCR beta libraries. TCRdb processed the multiplex PCR reads anew with MiXCR; each CDR3 protein has one entry. The sample holds a few hundred thousand distinct CDR3 sequences, roughly a quarter seen once. Time point reported: persistent/refractory GD, antithyroid drugs over 5 years with positive TRAb. Making the TCR library involved RNA that had been extracted from PBMCs. Overall study findings and caveats: TCR diversity was lower in persistent Graves' patients (versus newly diagnosed ones).

The chain is built from TRBV28 and TRBJ2-2; D ambiguous. Sequences were derived from peripheral blood mononuclear cells (PBMCs), sampled when the disease was refractory, from a patient treated with antithyroid drugs. The clonotype comes from a female donor with Graves disease. CDR3 sequence reads: CASSSNTYTGELFF. The CDR3 DNA reads as TGTGCCAGCAGTTCTAACACCTACACCGGGGAGCTGTTTTTT.